The 21 T cell receptor beta chains below all came from one sample that was sequenced in a study of cytomegalovirus exposure and HLA in healthy donors (dated by TCRdb to the late 2010s). Receptor amplification or capture employed the immunoSEQ multiplex PCR assay. A mixture of 60 forward primers for TCR Vbeta segments and 13 reverse primers for TCR Jbeta segments was used in the multiplex PCR. In its TCRdb copy, this immuneACCESS table keeps in-frame sequences only and misses some clones. Where compared with another copy, unresolved V genes explain less than half of these, and the others have no known cause. Counted in this sample were about 140,000 clones; roughly 70% of them appeared once. 10% of the sample is taken by the ten largest. The sample consisted of PBMCs. The receptors originated from a man aged 25-45 years in good health and CMV-seropositive.

This clone showed up just a few times. This chain joins TRBV4-2 and TRBJ2-1; possible D gene TRBD1, 5 bases. CDR3 length equals 15 residues. Germline V gene sequence: CDR1 LGHNA, CDR2 YNFKEQ. The V and J ends lost 3 bases and 0 bases respectively, with 9 bases between them. The CDR3 region is CASSHPGSSYNEQFF. CDR3 nucleotides: TGTGCCAGCAGCCACCCAGGGTCCTCCTACAATGAGCAGTTCTTC.

V is TRBV28 and J is TRBJ1-1; possibly TRBD1 for D (5 bases). V lost 7 bases and J lost 10, with 25 bases in between. The CDR3 covers 15 residues. Germline loops: CDR1 MDHEN, CDR2 SYDVKM. CDR3 bases: TGTGCCAGCACCCCATCGGGGCAGGGAGGGGTCGGAGCTTTCTTT. Translation gives CASTPSGQGGVGAFF.

The chain carries TRBV5-1 and TRBJ1-1, with TRBD1 matching over 7 bases. CDR1 SGHRS and CDR2 YFSETQ come from the germline V gene. V dropped 2 bases and J dropped 5; count of bases not matched to a gene: 9. The CDR3 runs 15 residues. In DNA, the CDR3 is TGCGCCAGCAGCTTCAGACAGGGAAGGGAAACTGAAGCTTTCTTT. Protein: CASSFRQGRETEAFF.

This clone was counted only a few times. This chain connects TRBV18 to TRBJ2-3; TRBD2 might be the D (6 bases). CDR3 length: 14 residues. V lost 2 bases, J lost 4 bases, and 10 bases lay in between. Germline V gene data show CDR1 as KGHSH and CDR2 as LQKENI. The CDR3 region is CASSPNGGSDTQYF. The CDR3 DNA reads TGTGCCAGCTCACCAAACGGGGGTTCAGATACGCAGTATTTT.

This clone showed up just once. J is TRBJ2-7 and V is TRBV5-1, with D possibly TRBD1 on 6 matching bases. The V gene's germline CDR1 is SGHRS and CDR2 YFSETQ. This CDR3 is built from 14 residues. Trimming removed 2 bases from V and 1 base from J, with 10 bases in between. The CDR3, as DNA: TGCGCCAGCAGCTTACAGGGAATATCCTACGAGCAGTACTTC. Translation: CASSLQGISYEQYF.

The genes are TRBV5-6 and TRBJ2-7; a weak D match, TRBD1 (7 bases). CDR3 length equals 16 residues. Germline loops: CDR1 SGHDT, CDR2 YYEEEE. The V gene lost 5 bases and the J gene lost 4 bases, with 22 bases spanning the gap. CDR3 in DNA: TGTGCCAGCAGTTATCAGGGGGGTGCCAGGCTATACGAGCAGTACTTC. Protein product: CASSYQGGARLYEQYF. The complete variable domain, with remaining parts taken from reference TRBV5-6 and TRBJ2-7, reads DAGVTQSPTHLIKTRGQQVTLRCSPKSGHDTVSWYQQALGQGPQFIFQYYEEEERQRGNFPDRFSGHQFPNYSSELNVNALLLGDSALYLCASSYQGGARLYEQYFGPGTRLTVT.

The CDR3 reads CASSKGQGINEQYF. In DNA form, the CDR3 reads TGCGCCAGCAGCAAGGGACAGGGGATAAACGAGCAGTACTTC. This chain connects TRBV5-1 to TRBJ2-7, with 10 bases lining up with TRBD1. Germline CDR1 and CDR2: SGHRS and YFSETQ. J lost 5 bases, V lost 4 bases, and 6 bases had no gene match. CDR3 length equals 14 residues.

This rearrangement joins TRBV28 to TRBJ1-2, with a possible D match to TRBD1 (6 bases). This CDR3 has 14 residues. Trimming shortened V by 4 bases and J by 4 bases, and 13 bases separated the two germline ends. CDR1 is MDHEN and CDR2 is SYDVKM in the germline V gene. The CDR3 nucleotides read TGTGCCAGCAGTTGGGGACAACCCCTCTATGGCTACACCTTC. Amino acid sequence: CASSWGQPLYGYTF.

This chain links TRBV11-3 with TRBJ2-2; 14 nucleotides agree with TRBD2. The CDR3 has 17 residues. V lost 5 bases to trimming and J lost 6 bases; unmatched junction nucleotides: 8. Germline V gene lookup returns CDR1 SGHNT and CDR2 YENEEA. CDR3 bases: TGTGCCAGCAGCAAGGGACTAGCGGGAGTTTTCGCCGGGGAGCTGTTTTTT. Protein: CASSKGLAGVFAGELFF.

This sequence joins TRBV19 and TRBJ1-2; D may be TRBD1 (6 bases). Between the trimmed V and J ends, which lost 4 bases and 7 bases, there was a span of 16 bases. The germline V gene encodes CDR1 LNHDA and CDR2 SQIVND (reference sequence). The CDR3 runs 14 residues. The CDR3 DNA reads as TGTGCCAGTAGTACTACGGGACAACTTCTTGGCTACACCTTC. This translates into CASSTTGQLLGYTF.

The chain uses TRBV5-1 and TRBJ2-2; no clear D gene. This CDR3 is 14 amino acids long. V was shortened by 4 bases and J by 7 bases, with 14 bases between the two germline ends. Germline V gene lookup returns CDR1 SGHRS and CDR2 YFSETQ. CDR3 residues: CASSPSSLGGELFF. The DNA for the CDR3 is TGCGCCAGCAGCCCGTCTTCCCTAGGCGGGGAGCTGTTTTTT.

J is TRBJ2-7 and V is TRBV7-9; 7 bases agree with TRBD2. There are 12 residues in the CDR3. V trimming: 5 bases; J trimming: 6 bases; junction bases outside the gene matches: 4. Germline lookup yields CDR1 SEHNR and CDR2 FQNEAQ (reference sequence). CDR3 in DNA: TGTGCCAGCAGCCGGGGGGACGGCGAGCAGTACTTC. Translation gives CASSRGDGEQYF. The variable domain in full, completed from reference TRBV7-9 and TRBJ2-7, reads DTGVSQNPRHKITKRGQNVTFRCDPISEHNRLYWYRQTLGQGPEFLTYFQNEAQLEKSRLLSDRFSAERPKGSFSTLEIQRTEQGDSAMYLCASSRGDGEQYFGPGTRLTVT.

This clone was counted only a few times. The CDR3 bases are TGTGCCAGCAGCTTAGTGGGCAGGGGGCAGGACAATCAGCCCCAGCATTTT. Translation: CASSLVGRGQDNQPQHF. The chain couples TRBV7-9 to TRBJ1-5; TRBD1 agrees at 8 bases. Looked up from germline, CDR1 is SEHNR and CDR2 is FQNEAQ (reference sequence). J was trimmed by 3 bases and V by 1 base; bases with no gene match: 8. The CDR3 is made up of 17 amino acids.

The rearrangement joins TRBV6-9 to TRBJ1-2; D may be TRBD1 (6 bases). V dropped 8 bases and J dropped 8 bases, with 18 bases sitting between them. The CDR3 covers 13 residues. Germline V CDR1 and CDR2: MNHGY, SVAAGI. The CDR3 DNA is TGTGCCAGCCCCCTTACGGGGGGCAGCGGCTACACCTTC. Its protein is CASPLTGGSGYTF.

CDR3 sequence: CASSSRARYGYTF. The CDR3 DNA reads TGTGCCAGCAGCTCCAGGGCCCGCTATGGCTACACCTTC. The V and J genes are TRBV7-8 and TRBJ1-2; the D gene is possibly TRBD1 (5 bases). The CDR3 consists of 13 residues. In germline, CDR1 is SGHVS, CDR2 FQNEAQ. V was clipped by 4 bases and J by 4 bases, with 10 bases between them. The full variable domain, rest sourced from reference TRBV7-8 and TRBJ1-2, is GAGVSQSPRYKVAKRGQDVALRCDPISGHVSLFWYQQALGQGPEFLTYFQNEAQLDKSGLPSDRFFAERPEGSVSTLKIQRTQQEDSAVYLCASSSRARYGYTFGSGTRLTVV.

The J gene is TRBJ2-7, the V gene TRBV4-1, with D maybe TRBD2 (5 bases). CDR1 is MGHRA and CDR2 is YSYEKL in the germline V gene. This CDR3 is 17 amino acids long. V was cut by 1 base and J by 0 bases, with 16 bases left in between. The CDR3 DNA follows: TGCGCCAGCAGCCAAGGGCTACTAGGCAGGAGCTCCTACGAGCAGTACTTC. Translated, it gives CASSQGLLGRSSYEQYF.

This clone was detected only a few times. This sequence joins TRBV4-1 and TRBJ2-4; D is uncertain. The germline V gene encodes CDR1 MGHRA and CDR2 YSYEKL. The CDR3 spans 17 residues. V lost 0 bases and J lost 1, with 13 bases in between. The CDR3 bases are TGCGCCAGCAGCCAAGATCCACCCACCGGGGCCAAAAACATTCAGTACTTC. It yields the protein CASSQDPPTGAKNIQYF.

The chain recombines TRBV5-1 with TRBJ2-3; D remains unclear. V was cut by 1 base and J by 5 bases, with 11 bases left in between. The CDR3 length is 14 residues. Germline-derived CDR1 and CDR2 are SGHRS and YFSETQ. The CDR3 DNA follows: TGCGCCAGCAGCTTGAGTACGAGTGTAGATACGCAGTATTTT. Translated, it gives CASSLSTSVDTQYF.

This chain uses TRBV18 with TRBJ1-1, with D unresolved. Trimming cost V 0 bases and J 2 bases, with 10 bases left between them. This CDR3 has 15 residues. The germline gives CDR1 KGHSH, CDR2 LQKENI. CDR3 in amino acids: CASSPPNAGNTEAFF. The CDR3 DNA reads TGTGCCAGCTCACCACCTAACGCGGGAAACACTGAAGCTTTCTTT. Full variable domain (rest looked up from reference TRBV18 and TRBJ1-1): NAGVMQNPRHLVRRRGQEARLRCSPMKGHSHVYWYRQLPEEGLKFMVYLQKENIIDESGMPKERFSAEFPKEGPSILRIQQVVRGDSAAYFCASSPPNAGNTEAFFGQGTRLTVV.

This clone was observed a handful of times. The J gene is TRBJ2-2, the V gene TRBV4-1; D is unclear. V lost 5 bases to trimming and J lost 3 bases, with 13 bases between them. The CDR3 spans 15 residues. Germline lookup yields CDR1 MGHRA and CDR2 YSYEKL. CDR3 sequence (DNA): TGCGCCAGCAGCTCAAGGCGGAGTTACACCGGGGAGCTGTTTTTT. Its protein product is CASSSRRSYTGELFF.

The chain couples TRBV28 to TRBJ1-1; 9 bases map to TRBD1. V shed 5 bases, J shed 1 base, and the junction held 5 bases outside the gene matches. The CDR3 is 15 residues long. Germline V gene data show CDR1 as MDHEN and CDR2 as SYDVKM. CDR3 residues: CASSLLGQGNTEAFF. DNA of the CDR3: TGTGCCAGCAGTCTACTGGGACAGGGGAACACTGAAGCTTTCTTT.